Each of the 10 T cell receptor beta chains below was sequenced from the same sample in a study of T cell clusters in autoimmune cytopenias. TRB was amplified from approximately 230 ng of peripheral blood genomic DNA per sample. TRB was amplified by touch-down multiplex PCR, primer pools A and B combined. Reprocessing the multiplex PCR reads, TCRdb reports a single entry for every CDR3 protein and omits DNA. This table holds 4,000 to 5,000 distinct CDR3 sequences. What was sequenced was peripheral blood. These receptors all come from a human donor with an autoimmune cytopenia or autoimmune hepatitis (not recorded which).

By frequency, this clonotype registers medium-sized (0.01 to 0.1%). The chain is built from TRBV18 and TRBJ1-1. The CDR3 covers 13 residues. Germline CDR1 is KGHSH and CDR2 is LQKENI. CDR3 loop: CASSAKRGTEAFF.

This rearrangement joins TRBV27 to TRBJ1-2; TCRdb's D gene call, TRBD1, goes unchecked for lack of DNA. The CDR3 is 14 amino acids. The germline gives CDR1 MNHEY, CDR2 SMNVEV (reference sequence). The CDR3: CASSAGVPNYGYTF.

CDR3 loop: CASSPQTGKNSPLHF. The rearrangement links TRBV18 to TRBJ1-6; lacking DNA, the TRBD1 call made by TCRdb goes unchecked. CDR3 length: 15 amino acids. The germline CDR1 and CDR2 sequences are KGHSH and LQKENI.

Judged by frequency, this clonotype is medium-sized. The chain is built from TRBV27 and TRBJ2-5; TCRdb outputs TRBD2, but without DNA this stays unchecked. Germline lookup yields CDR1 MNHEY and CDR2 SMNVEV (reference sequence). The CDR3 extends over 17 amino acids. The CDR3 reads CASSPSLAGGPSGTQYF.

This clonotype ranks as medium-sized in terms of frequency. The chain carries TRBV20-1 and TRBJ2-1; TCRdb returns TRBD1, unconfirmable since there is no DNA. This CDR3 region has 13 residues. Germline assignment: CDR1 DFQATT and CDR2 SNEGSKA (reference sequence). CDR3 sequence reads: CSARIRGANEQFF.

Measured by frequency, this clonotype is medium-sized. The chain employs TRBV7-2 and TRBJ1-1; with no DNA, the TCRdb D assignment of TRBD1 cannot be verified. CDR1 and CDR2 (germline): SGHTA, FQGNSA. The CDR3 length is 14 residues. The CDR3 spells CASSFSGEGTEAFF.

V usage is TRBV6-1 and J usage is TRBJ1-4; there is no DNA to check the TCRdb D call of TRBD1. The CDR3 contains 17 residues. In germline, CDR1 is MNHNS, CDR2 SASEGT. The CDR3 sequence is CASFPAGTGGGGEKLFF.

This clonotype is labeled medium-sized based on frequency. This sequence joins TRBV30 and TRBJ1-1; the D gene TCRdb calls, TRBD1, cannot be checked with no DNA. The CDR3 consists of 12 residues. CDR1 and CDR2 (germline): GTSNPN, SVGIG (reference sequence). CDR3 amino acids: CAWSQGATEAFF. The whole variable domain, filled in from reference TRBV30 and TRBJ1-1, reads SQTIHQWPATLVQPVGSPLSLECTVEGTSNPNLYWYRQAAGRGLQLLFYSVGIGQISSEVPQNLSASRPQDRQFILSSKKLLLSDSGFYLCAWSQGATEAFFGQGTRLTVV.

This chain uses TRBV5-8 with TRBJ2-1; TCRdb picks TRBD1, but there is no DNA to check that call. In germline, CDR1 is SGHTS, CDR2 YDEGEE. The CDR3 is 12 amino acids. The chain's CDR3 is CASSLDRTGHFF.

This chain joins TRBV12-3 or TRBV12-4 and TRBJ1-1. This CDR3 region has 14 residues. The CDR3 sequence is CASSSTTAALEAFF.